The 9 T cell receptor beta chains listed next were all sequenced from one sample in a study of T-cell memory formation after mild COVID-19. TCRdb processed the 5' RACE reads anew with MiXCR; each CDR3 protein has one entry. The data contain about 470,000 distinct CDR3 sequences, approximately 18% of them singletons. The sample taken for sequencing was PBMCs or a T cell subset sorted from them (not recorded which). These receptor sequences come from an adult woman who had mild COVID-19 (a few samples of this study predate the infection). Cell type and time point are not known.

In its sample, this clonotype was seen a few times. The chain carries TRBV5-1 and TRBJ1-1, with 12 nucleotides matching TRBD1. Germline V CDR1 and CDR2: SGHRS, YFSETQ. The CDR3 length is 20 residues. Losses at the gene ends were 3 bases for V and 0 bases for J; bases not matched to a gene: 15. DNA of the CDR3: TGCGCCAGCAGCTCGCCCGGGACAGGGGGCGTAGGATGGATGAACACTGAAGCTTTCTTT. It translates to CASSSPGTGGVGWMNTEAFF. Drawing the rest from reference TRBV5-1 and TRBJ1-1, the complete variable domain is KAGVTQTPRYLIKTRGQQVTLSCSPISGHRSVSWYQQTPGQGLQFLFEYFSETQRNKGNFPGRFSGRQFSNSRSEMNVSTLELGDSALYLCASSSPGTGGVGWMNTEAFFGQGTRLTVV.

This clonotype qualifies as medium-sized (0.01 to 0.1%). The rearrangement uses TRBV10-3 and TRBJ1-1; D is perhaps TRBD1 (6 bases). Between the trimmed V and J ends, which lost 0 bases and 4 bases, there was a span of 15 bases. CDR3 size: 16 residues. Germline-derived CDR1 and CDR2 are ENHRY and SYGVKD. The CDR3 DNA sequence: TGTGCCATCAGTGAGTCCCGGACAGCGGGCGGCACTGAAGCTTTCTTT. Protein sequence: CAISESRTAGGTEAFF.

In its sample, this clonotype was seen a few times. The V and J genes are TRBV7-6 and TRBJ2-3; TRBD2 matches at 9 bases. This CDR3 has 18 amino acids. CDR1 is SGHVS and CDR2 is FNYEAQ in the germline V gene. V dropped 5 bases and J dropped 4; count of bases not matched to a gene: 16. Here the CDR3 reads CASSPLRVAGGPSDTQYF. The CDR3 DNA follows: TGTGCCAGCAGCCCCCTGCGAGTGGCGGGGGGGCCTTCAGATACGCAGTATTTT.

This clonotype was found many times. V and J are TRBV6-1 and TRBJ2-3; TRBD1 matches 9 bases. J was trimmed by 4 bases and V by 6 bases; bases with no gene match: 5. The length of the CDR3 is 14 residues. The germline V gene encodes CDR1 MNHNS and CDR2 SASEGT. The CDR3 loop is CASRKQGAADTQYF. DNA of the CDR3: TGTGCCAGCAGGAAACAGGGGGCCGCAGATACGCAGTATTTT.

The table lists this clonotype with many counts. The genes are TRBV5-1 and TRBJ1-1; D possibly corresponds to TRBD1 (6 bases). CDR3 size: 14 residues. The V gene's germline CDR1 is SGHRS and CDR2 YFSETQ. V lost 1 base and J 5 bases, leaving 12 bases between the germline ends. For the CDR3, the DNA is TGCGCCAGCAGCTTGAGGGCAGGGGAAACTGAAGCTTTCTTT. Its protein product is CASSLRAGETEAFF.

DNA of the CDR3: TGCGCCAGCACCCTTACAGGGCCTGGGGATGGCTACACCTTC. Amino acids: CASTLTGPGDGYTF. This sequence joins TRBV5-1 and TRBJ1-2; a weak D match, TRBD1 (6 bases). Looked up from germline, CDR1 is SGHRS and CDR2 is YFSETQ. The CDR3 has 14 residues. V dropped 6 bases and J dropped 6 bases, with 18 bases sitting between them.

This chain connects TRBV6-6 to TRBJ1-4, with no clear D. Trimming pared 2 bases from V and 0 bases from J, leaving 4 bases between. Germline-derived CDR1 and CDR2 are MNHNY and SVGAGI (reference sequence). The CDR3 runs 14 residues. CDR3 loop: CASSYLATNEKLFF. In DNA, the CDR3 is TGTGCCAGCAGTTACCTTGCAACTAATGAAAAACTGTTTTTT.

This clonotype was seen at least ten times. The V call is TRBV18, the J call TRBJ2-7, with D possibly TRBD2 on 5 matching bases. This CDR3 has 13 amino acids. CDR1 is KGHSH, CDR2 LQKENI, per germline. Trimming stripped 8 bases from V and 1 base from J, with 12 bases between. CDR3 DNA: TGTGCCAGCAGCCCCCCGGGGTCCTACGAGCAGTACTTC. Amino acid sequence: CASSPPGSYEQYF.

This chain connects TRBV4-1 to TRBJ2-5; 7 bases agree with TRBD1. With V trimmed by 2 bases and J by 4 bases, 7 bases remained unmatched. The V gene's germline CDR1 is MGHRA and CDR2 YSYEKL. CDR3 length: 15 residues. The CDR3 bases are TGCGCCAGCAGCCAAACGACAGGGTTCCGAGAGACCCAGTACTTC. The encoded protein is CASSQTTGFRETQYF.